This TCR beta chain came from a study of cytomegalovirus exposure and HLA in healthy donors. The primer mix had 60 Vbeta and 13 Jbeta primers. Assay: immunoSEQ multiplex PCR; the TCRdb copy retains only in-frame clones and omits some. The data show about 86,000 clones, roughly 83% seen once. Germline V gene sequence: CDR1 SGDLS, CDR2 YYNGEE. The CDR3 is 14 amino acids. V lost 1 base and J lost 1, with 8 bases in between. The J gene is TRBJ2-5, the V gene TRBV9; D may be TRBD1 (6 bases). The origin of this receptor is a woman aged 40 to 50 in good health and CMV-seropositive. The sequenced sample was PBMCs. The CDR3: CASSVKGGQETQYF. The DNA of the CDR3 is TGTGCCAGCAGCGTAAAAGGGGGCCAAGAGACCCAGTACTTC.